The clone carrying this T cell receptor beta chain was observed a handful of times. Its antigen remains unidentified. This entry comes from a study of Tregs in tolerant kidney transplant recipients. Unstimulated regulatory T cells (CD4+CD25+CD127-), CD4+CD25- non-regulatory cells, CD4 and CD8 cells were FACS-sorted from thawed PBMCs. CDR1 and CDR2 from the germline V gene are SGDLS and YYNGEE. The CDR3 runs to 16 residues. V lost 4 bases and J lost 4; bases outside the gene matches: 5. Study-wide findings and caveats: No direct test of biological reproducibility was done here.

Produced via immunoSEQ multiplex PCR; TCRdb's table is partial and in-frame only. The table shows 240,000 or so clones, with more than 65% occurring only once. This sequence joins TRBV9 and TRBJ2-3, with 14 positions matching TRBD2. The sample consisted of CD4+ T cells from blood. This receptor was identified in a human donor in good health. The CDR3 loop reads CASSLGTSGRADTQYF. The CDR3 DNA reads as TGTGCCAGCAGCCTCGGGACTAGCGGGAGAGCAGATACGCAGTATTTT.